The entry below describes one TCR beta chain. This record belongs to a study of blood T cell repertoires in COVID-19. Turning to the study itself: The origin of the acute and convalescent COVID-19 samples was the United States, Italy and Spain. PBMCs, B-cell-depleted T cells, or T cells provided the cDNA or gDNA that made up the material.

The CDR3 runs to 13 residues. Trimming shortened V by 6 bases and J by 3 bases, and 11 bases separated the two germline ends. Study processing details: By means of reference gene primer amplification, nucleated cell counts were estimated. Data came from immunoSEQ multiplex PCR; TCRdb stores just in-frame clones and leaves some out. V, J and clone size are taken as reported in that table, and D and trimming were inferred from the DNA itself. The top ten hold 5.5% of the sample, which has fewer than 250,000 clones, 83% seen once. The sequencing input was peripheral blood. The TCR sequence derives from a human donor in a cohort sampled during active COVID-19. This chain joins TRBV12-3 or TRBV12-4 and TRBJ1-1; maybe TRBD1 (5 bases). CDR3 sequence: CASSYGGYTEAFF. The CDR3 region has the DNA TGTGCCAGCAGCTACGGGGGGTACACTGAAGCTTTCTTT.